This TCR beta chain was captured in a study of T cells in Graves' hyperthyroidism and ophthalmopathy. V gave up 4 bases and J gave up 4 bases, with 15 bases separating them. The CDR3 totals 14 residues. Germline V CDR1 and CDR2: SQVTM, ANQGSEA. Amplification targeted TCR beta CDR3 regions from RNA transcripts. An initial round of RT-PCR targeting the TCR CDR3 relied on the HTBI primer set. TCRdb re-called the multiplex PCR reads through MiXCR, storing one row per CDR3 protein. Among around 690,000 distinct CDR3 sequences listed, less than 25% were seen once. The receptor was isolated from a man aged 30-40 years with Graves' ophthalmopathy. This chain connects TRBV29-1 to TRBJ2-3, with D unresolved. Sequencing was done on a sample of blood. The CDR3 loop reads CSVVYSNSPDTQYF. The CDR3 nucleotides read TGCAGCGTTGTCTACAGCAATAGTCCAGATACGCAGTATTTT.